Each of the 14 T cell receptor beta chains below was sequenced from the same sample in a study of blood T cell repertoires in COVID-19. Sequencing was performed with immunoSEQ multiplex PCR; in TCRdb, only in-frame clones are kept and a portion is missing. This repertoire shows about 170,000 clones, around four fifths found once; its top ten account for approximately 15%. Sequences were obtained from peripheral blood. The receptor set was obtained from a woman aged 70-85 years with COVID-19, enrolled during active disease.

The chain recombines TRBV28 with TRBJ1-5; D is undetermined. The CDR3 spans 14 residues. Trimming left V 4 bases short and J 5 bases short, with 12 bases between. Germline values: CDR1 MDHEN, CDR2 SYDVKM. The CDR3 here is CASSSLELYQPQHF. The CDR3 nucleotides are TGTGCCAGCAGTTCACTGGAGCTTTATCAGCCCCAGCATTTT.

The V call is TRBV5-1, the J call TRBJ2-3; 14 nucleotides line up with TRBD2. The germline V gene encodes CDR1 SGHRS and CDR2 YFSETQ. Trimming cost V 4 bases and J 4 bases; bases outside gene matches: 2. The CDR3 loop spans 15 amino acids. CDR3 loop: CASSLTSGRADTQYF. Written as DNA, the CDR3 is TGCGCCAGCAGCCTGACTAGCGGGAGGGCAGATACGCAGTATTTT.

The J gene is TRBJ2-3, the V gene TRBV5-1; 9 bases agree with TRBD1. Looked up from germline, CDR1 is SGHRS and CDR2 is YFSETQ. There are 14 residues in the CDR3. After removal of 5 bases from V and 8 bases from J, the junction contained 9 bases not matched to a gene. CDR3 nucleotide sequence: TGCGCCAGCAGATCCGGACAGGGGCGAGTTACGCAGTATTTT. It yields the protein CASRSGQGRVTQYF.

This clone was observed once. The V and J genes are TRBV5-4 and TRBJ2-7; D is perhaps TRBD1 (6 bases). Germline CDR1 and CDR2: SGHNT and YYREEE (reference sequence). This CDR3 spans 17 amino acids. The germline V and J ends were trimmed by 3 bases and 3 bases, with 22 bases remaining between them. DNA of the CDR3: TGTGCCAGCAGCTACCCCCAAACAGGGCACGGGGTCTACGAGCAGTACTTC. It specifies CASSYPQTGHGVYEQYF.

The CDR3 here is CASSLRRGMAGELFF. The CDR3 DNA reads as TGTGCCAGCAGCTTACGGCGGGGCATGGCCGGGGAGCTGTTTTTT. This chain joins TRBV7-2 and TRBJ2-2, with a tentative D call TRBD2 (6 bases). The CDR3 has 15 residues. Trimming took 2 bases from V and 6 from J, leaving 13 bases between them. The germline V gene encodes CDR1 SGHTA and CDR2 FQGNSA.

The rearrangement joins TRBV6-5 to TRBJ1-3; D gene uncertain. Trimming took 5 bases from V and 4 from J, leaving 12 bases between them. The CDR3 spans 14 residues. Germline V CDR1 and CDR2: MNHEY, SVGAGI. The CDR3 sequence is CASSPTTRGNTIYF. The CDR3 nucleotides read TGTGCCAGCAGTCCTACCACGAGAGGAAACACCATATATTTT.

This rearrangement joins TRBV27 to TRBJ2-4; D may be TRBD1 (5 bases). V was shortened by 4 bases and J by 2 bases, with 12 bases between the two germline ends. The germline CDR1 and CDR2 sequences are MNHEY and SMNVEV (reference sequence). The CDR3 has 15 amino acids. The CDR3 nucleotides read TGTGCCAGCAGTTGGGCAGCAGGGTCCAAAAACATTCAGTACTTC. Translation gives CASSWAAGSKNIQYF.

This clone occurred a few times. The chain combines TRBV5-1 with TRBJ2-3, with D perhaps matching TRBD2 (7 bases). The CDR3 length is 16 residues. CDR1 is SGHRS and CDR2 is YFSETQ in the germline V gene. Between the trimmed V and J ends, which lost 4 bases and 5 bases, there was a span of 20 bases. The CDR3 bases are TGCGCCAGCAGCCCGGGGGCGGGGGCCCGGAGAGATACGCAGTATTTT. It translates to CASSPGAGARRDTQYF.

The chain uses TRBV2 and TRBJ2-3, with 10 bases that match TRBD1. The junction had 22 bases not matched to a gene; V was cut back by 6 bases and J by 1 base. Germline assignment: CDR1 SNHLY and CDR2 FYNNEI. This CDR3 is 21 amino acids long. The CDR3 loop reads CASSTTAGQGEYFRGTDTQYF. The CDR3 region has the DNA TGTGCCAGCAGCACCACGGCAGGACAGGGGGAATATTTTAGAGGCACAGATACGCAGTATTTT. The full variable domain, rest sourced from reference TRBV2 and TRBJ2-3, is EPEVTQTPSHQVTQMGQEVILRCVPISNHLYFYWYRQILGQKVEFLVSFYNNEISEKSEIFDDQFSVERPDGSNFTLKIRSTKLEDSAMYFCASSTTAGQGEYFRGTDTQYFGPGTRLTVL.

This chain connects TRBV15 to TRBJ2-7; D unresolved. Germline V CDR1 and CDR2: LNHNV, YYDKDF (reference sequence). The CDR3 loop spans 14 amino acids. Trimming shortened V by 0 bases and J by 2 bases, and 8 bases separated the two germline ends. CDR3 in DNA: TGTGCCACCAGCAGAGACTTTGGGCCCTACGAGCAGTACTTC. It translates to CATSRDFGPYEQYF.

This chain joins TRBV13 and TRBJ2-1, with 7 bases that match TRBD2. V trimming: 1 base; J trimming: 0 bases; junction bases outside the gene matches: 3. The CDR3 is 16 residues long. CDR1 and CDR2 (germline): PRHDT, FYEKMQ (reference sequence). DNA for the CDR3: TGTGCCAGCAGCTTAGACCGGGGGGTCTCCTACAATGAGCAGTTCTTC. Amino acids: CASSLDRGVSYNEQFF.

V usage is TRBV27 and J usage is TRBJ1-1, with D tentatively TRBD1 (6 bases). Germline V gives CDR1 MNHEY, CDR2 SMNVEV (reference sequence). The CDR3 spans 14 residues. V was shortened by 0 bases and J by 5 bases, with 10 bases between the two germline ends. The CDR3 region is CASSLSEGGTEAFF. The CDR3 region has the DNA TGTGCCAGCAGTTTATCGGAGGGGGGGACTGAAGCTTTCTTT.

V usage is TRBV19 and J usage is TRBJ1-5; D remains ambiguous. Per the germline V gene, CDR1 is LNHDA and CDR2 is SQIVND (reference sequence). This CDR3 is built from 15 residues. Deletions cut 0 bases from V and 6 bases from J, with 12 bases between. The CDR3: CASSIDRGSVQPQHF. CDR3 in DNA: TGTGCCAGTAGTATAGATCGAGGTTCGGTTCAGCCCCAGCATTTT.

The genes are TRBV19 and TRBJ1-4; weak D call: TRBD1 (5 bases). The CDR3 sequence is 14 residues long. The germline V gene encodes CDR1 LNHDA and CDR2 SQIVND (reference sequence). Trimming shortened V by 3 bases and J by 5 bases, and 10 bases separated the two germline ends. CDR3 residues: CASSMWGSNEKLFF. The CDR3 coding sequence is TGTGCCAGTAGTATGTGGGGCAGCAATGAAAAACTGTTTTTT. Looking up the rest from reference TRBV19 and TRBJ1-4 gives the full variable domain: DGGITQSPKYLFRKEGQNVTLSCEQNLNHDAMYWYRQDPGQGLRLIYYSQIVNDFQKGDIAEGYSVSREKKESFPLTVTSAQKNPTAFYLCASSMWGSNEKLFFGSGTQLSVL.